This T cell receptor beta chain comes out of a study of breast tumors, draining lymph nodes, adjacent tissues. Findings of the study overall: Luminal-like breast cancer showed significantly higher tumor–nontumor repertoire similarity than basal-like.

On this clonotype itself: Its antigen remains unidentified.

Via MiXCR, TCRdb re-called the multiplex PCR reads, giving one row per CDR3 protein. The sample has 200,000 to 300,000 distinct CDR3 sequences; 30% are singletons. Germline V gene data show CDR1 as MGHRA and CDR2 as YSYEKL. V was clipped by 2 bases and J by 6 bases; unmatched bases: 12. The CDR3 sequence is 19 residues long. Breast cancer patients provided tissue from their axillary draining lymph nodes. This receptor was identified in a female donor with breast cancer. Some clones in this sample may be carry-over from other donors' samples. The V gene is TRBV4-1, the J gene TRBJ2-1, with 14 bases fitting TRBD2. Sample: axillary lymph node tissue. The CDR3 DNA reads TGCGCCAGCAGCCAATCCGGGACTAGCGGGAGTGGTTTGGGCAATGAGCAGTTCTTC. Translating it yields CASSQSGTSGSGLGNEQFF.